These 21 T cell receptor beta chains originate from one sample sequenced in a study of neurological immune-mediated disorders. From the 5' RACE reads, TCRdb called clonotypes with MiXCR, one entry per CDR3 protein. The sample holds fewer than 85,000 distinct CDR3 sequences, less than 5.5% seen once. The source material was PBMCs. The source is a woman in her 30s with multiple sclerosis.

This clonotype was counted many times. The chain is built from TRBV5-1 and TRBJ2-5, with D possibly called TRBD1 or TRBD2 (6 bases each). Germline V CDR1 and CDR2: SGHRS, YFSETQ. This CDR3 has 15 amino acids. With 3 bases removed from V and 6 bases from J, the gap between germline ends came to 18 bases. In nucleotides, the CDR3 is TGCGCCAGCAGCTCAGGCAGTGGAGGGGGACAGACCCAGTACTTC. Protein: CASSSGSGGGQTQYF.

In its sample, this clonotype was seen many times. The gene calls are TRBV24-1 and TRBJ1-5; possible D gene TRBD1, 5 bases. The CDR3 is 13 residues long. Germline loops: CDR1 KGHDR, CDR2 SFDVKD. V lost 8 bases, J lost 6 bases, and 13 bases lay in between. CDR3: CATNEGLGQPQHF. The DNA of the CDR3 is TGTGCCACCAATGAGGGGTTGGGTCAGCCCCAGCATTTT.

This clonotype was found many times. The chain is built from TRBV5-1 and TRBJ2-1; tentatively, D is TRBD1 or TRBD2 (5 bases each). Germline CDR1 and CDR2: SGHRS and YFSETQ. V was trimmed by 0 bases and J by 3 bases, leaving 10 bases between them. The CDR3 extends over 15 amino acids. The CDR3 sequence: CASSLAGSDYNEQFF. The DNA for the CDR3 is TGCGCCAGCAGCTTGGCAGGGAGCGACTACAATGAGCAGTTCTTC.

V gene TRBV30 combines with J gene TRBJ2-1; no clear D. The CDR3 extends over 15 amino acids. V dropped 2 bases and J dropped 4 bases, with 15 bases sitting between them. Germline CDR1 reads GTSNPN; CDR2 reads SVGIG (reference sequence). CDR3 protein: CAWSSAARGYNEQFF. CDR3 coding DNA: TGTGCCTGGAGTTCGGCAGCCAGAGGTTACAATGAGCAGTTCTTC.

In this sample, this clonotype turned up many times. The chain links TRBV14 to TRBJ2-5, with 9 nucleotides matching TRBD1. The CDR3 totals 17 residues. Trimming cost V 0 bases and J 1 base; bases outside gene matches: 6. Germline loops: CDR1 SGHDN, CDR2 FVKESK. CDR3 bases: TGTGCCAGCAGCCAAGAATTTAACAGGGGGCCCCAAGAGACCCAGTACTTC. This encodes CASSQEFNRGPQETQYF.

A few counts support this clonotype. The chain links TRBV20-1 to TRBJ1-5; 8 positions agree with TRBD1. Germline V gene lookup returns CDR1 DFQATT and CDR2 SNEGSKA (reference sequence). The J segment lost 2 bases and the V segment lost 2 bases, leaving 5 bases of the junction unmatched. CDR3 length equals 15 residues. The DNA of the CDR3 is TGCAGTGCTAGAAGGACAGGGACAGGCAATCAGCCCCAGCATTTT. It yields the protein CSARRTGTGNQPQHF.

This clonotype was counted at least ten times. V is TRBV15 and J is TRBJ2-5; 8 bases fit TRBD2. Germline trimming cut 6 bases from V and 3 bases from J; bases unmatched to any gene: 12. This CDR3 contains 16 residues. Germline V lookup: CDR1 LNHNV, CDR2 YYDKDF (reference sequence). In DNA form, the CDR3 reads TGTGCCACCAGGAGATCGGGGGGGGCCCGAGAAGAGACCCAGTACTTC. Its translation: CATRRSGGAREETQYF.

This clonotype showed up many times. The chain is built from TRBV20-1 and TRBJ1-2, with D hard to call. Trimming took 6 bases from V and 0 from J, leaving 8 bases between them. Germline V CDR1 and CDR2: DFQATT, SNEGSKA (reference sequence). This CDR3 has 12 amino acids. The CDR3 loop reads CSAKRANYGYTF. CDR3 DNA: TGCAGTGCGAAGAGAGCTAACTATGGCTACACCTTC.

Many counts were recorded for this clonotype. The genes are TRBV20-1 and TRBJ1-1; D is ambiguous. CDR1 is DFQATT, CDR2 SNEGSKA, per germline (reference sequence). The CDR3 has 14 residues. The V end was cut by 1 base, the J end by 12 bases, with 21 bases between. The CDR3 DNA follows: TGCAGTGCTAGAGTTGGTGACACCTATAGGGCACCTTTCTTT. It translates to CSARVGDTYRAPFF.

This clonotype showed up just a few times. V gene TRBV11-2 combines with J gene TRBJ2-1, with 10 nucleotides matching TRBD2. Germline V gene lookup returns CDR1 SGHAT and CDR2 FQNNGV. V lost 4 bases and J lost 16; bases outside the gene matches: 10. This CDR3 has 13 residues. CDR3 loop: CASSSSSGSTTFF. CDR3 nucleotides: TGTGCCAGCAGCTCCTCTAGCGGGAGTACGACTTTCTTC.

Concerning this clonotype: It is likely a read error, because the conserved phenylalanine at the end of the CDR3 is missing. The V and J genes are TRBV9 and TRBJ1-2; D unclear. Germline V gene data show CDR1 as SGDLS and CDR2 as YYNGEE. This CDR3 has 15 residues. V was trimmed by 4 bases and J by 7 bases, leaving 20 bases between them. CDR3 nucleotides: TGTGCCAGCAGCCCTAACGACGCGGCGCCTGCTGGCTACACCAAC. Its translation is CASSPNDAAPAGYTN.

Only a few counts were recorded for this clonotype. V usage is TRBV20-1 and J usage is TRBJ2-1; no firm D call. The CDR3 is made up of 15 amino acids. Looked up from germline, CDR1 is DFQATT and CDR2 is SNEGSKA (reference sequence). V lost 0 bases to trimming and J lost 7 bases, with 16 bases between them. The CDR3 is CSARESRTRKNEQFF. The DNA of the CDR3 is TGCAGTGCTAGAGAGTCCCGGACGAGGAAAAATGAGCAGTTCTTC.

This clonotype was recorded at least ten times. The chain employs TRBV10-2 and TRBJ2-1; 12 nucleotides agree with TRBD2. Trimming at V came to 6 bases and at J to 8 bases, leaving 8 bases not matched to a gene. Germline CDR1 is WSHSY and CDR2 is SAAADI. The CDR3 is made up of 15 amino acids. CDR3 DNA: TGCGCCAGCAGGCTAGCGGGGGGGCAGATCGATGAGCAGTTCTTC. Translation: CASRLAGGQIDEQFF.

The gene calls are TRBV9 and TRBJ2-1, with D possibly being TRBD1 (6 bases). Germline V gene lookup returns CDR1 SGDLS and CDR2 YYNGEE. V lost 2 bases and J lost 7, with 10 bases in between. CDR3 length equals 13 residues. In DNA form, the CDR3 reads TGTGCCAGCAGCGTGGGGACAAGGAATGAGCAGTTCTTC. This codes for CASSVGTRNEQFF.

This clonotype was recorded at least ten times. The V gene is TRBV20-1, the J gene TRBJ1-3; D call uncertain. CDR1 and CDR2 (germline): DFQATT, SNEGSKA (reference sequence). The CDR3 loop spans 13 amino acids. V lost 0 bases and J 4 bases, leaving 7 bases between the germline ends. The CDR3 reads CSARDLTGNTIYF. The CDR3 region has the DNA TGCAGTGCTAGAGATCTCACGGGAAACACCATATATTTT.

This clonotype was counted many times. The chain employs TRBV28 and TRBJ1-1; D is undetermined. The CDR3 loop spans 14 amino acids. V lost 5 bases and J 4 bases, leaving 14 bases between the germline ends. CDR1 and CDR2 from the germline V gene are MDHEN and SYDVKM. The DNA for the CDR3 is TGTGCCAGCAGTCCCCGGTGGGGTTTCACTGAAGCTTTCTTT. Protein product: CASSPRWGFTEAFF.

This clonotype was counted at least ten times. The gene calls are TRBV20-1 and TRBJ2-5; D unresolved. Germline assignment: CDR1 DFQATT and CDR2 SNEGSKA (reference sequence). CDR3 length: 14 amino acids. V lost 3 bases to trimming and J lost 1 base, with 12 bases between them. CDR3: CSASSAPTQETQYF. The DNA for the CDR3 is TGCAGTGCTAGTAGTGCGCCTACCCAAGAGACCCAGTACTTC.

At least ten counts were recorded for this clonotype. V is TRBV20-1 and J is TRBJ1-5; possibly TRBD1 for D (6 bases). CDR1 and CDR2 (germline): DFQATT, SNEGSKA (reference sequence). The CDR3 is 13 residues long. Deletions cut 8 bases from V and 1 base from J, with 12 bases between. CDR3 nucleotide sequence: TGCAGTTGCTCCCAGGGGAGCAATCAGCCCCAGCATTTT. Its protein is CSCSQGSNQPQHF.

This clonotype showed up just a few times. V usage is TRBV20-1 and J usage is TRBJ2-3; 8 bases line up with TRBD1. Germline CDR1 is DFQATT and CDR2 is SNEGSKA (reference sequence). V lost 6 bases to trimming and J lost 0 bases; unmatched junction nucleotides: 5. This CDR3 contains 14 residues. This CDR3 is CSAHDRGSTDTQYF. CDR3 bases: TGCAGTGCCCACGACAGGGGTAGCACAGATACGCAGTATTTT.

The CDR3, as DNA: TGTGCCAGCAGTTTCACAGAGGTACTTGCGCAGTTCTTC. As protein: CASSFTEVLAQFF. The J gene is TRBJ2-1, the V gene TRBV12-3 or TRBV12-4, with D unclear. CDR3 length: 13 amino acids. V lost 3 bases to trimming and J lost 12 bases, with 15 bases between them.

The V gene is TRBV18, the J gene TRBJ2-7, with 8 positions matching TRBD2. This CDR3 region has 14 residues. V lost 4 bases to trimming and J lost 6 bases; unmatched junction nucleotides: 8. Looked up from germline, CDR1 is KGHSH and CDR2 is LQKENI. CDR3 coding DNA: TGTGCCAGCTCACGTACGGGACTAGACGCCGAGCAGTACGTC. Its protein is CASSRTGLDAEQYV.